A single sample is the source of the 20 T cell receptor beta chains below, sequenced in a study of shared clonotypes between healthy human individuals. Assay: immunoSEQ multiplex PCR; the TCRdb copy retains only in-frame clones and omits some. The sample shows about 2.1 million clones, about 93% of them seen only once. Terminally differentiated effector memory CD45RA+ cells were excluded from the naive CD8 cells, which were CD45RO-negative and positively selected for CCR7. Input material: naive CD8+ T cells from PBMCs. These receptors were collected from a man aged 18 to 30 in good health. Some clones in this sample may be carry-over from other donors' samples.

The chain joins TRBV29-1 to TRBJ1-6; D is possibly TRBD1 (6 bases). The germline CDR1 and CDR2 sequences are SQVTM and ANQGSEA. Between the trimmed V and J ends, which lost 5 bases and 3 bases, there was a span of 8 bases. This CDR3 has 13 residues. CDR3 nucleotide sequence: TGCAGCGTTAGGGGGGGCTATAATTCACCCCTCCACTTT. Encoded protein: CSVRGGYNSPLHF. Together with reference TRBV29-1 and TRBJ1-6, the CDR3 gives the full variable domain: SAVISQKPSRDICQRGTSLTIQCQVDSQVTMMFWYRQQPGQSLTLIATANQGSEATYESGFVIDKFPISRPNLTFSTLTVSNMSPEDSSIYLCSVRGGYNSPLHFGNGTRLTVT.

J is TRBJ2-1 and V is TRBV28, with 11 bases lining up with TRBD2. With 3 bases clipped from V and 6 bases from J, the junction kept 13 bases outside the gene matches. CDR1 and CDR2 (germline): MDHEN, SYDVKM. The CDR3 runs 18 residues. CDR3 sequence: CASSFTGLAGGNGNEQFF. The CDR3, as DNA: TGTGCCAGCAGTTTTACAGGCCTAGCGGGAGGTAACGGCAATGAGCAGTTCTTC. Combining the CDR3 with reference TRBV28 and TRBJ2-1 gives the whole variable domain DVKVTQSSRYLVKRTGEKVFLECVQDMDHENMFWYRQDPGLGLRLIYFSYDVKMKEKGDIPEGYSVSREKKERFSLILESASTNQTSMYLCASSFTGLAGGNGNEQFFGPGTRLTVL.

V and J are TRBV28 and TRBJ2-7; D perhaps matches TRBD2 (6 bases). With 8 bases removed from V and 0 bases from J, the gap between germline ends came to 14 bases. Germline-derived CDR1 and CDR2 are MDHEN and SYDVKM. The CDR3 has 14 amino acids. The CDR3 here is CASGWDSSSYEQYF. As DNA, the CDR3 is TGTGCCAGCGGCTGGGACTCGAGCTCCTACGAGCAGTACTTC. The variable domain in full, completed from reference TRBV28 and TRBJ2-7, reads DVKVTQSSRYLVKRTGEKVFLECVQDMDHENMFWYRQDPGLGLRLIYFSYDVKMKEKGDIPEGYSVSREKKERFSLILESASTNQTSMYLCASGWDSSSYEQYFGPGTRLTVT.

V usage is TRBV11-2 and J usage is TRBJ1-1; no clear D. The V end was cut by 4 bases, the J end by 6 bases, with 21 bases between. Per germline, CDR1 SGHAT and CDR2 FQNNGV. The CDR3 runs to 16 residues. CDR3 region: CASSSPIRAREAEAFF. The CDR3 DNA follows: TGTGCCAGCAGCTCTCCTATCCGGGCCCGGGAGGCTGAAGCTTTCTTT.

This clone appeared a single time. The gene calls are TRBV11-2 and TRBJ2-5; 11 bases line up with TRBD2. Germline V gene lookup returns CDR1 SGHAT and CDR2 FQNNGV. The trim removed 1 base at V and 5 bases at J, leaving 6 bases unmatched. The CDR3 has 16 amino acids. The CDR3 loop reads CASSLVTSGVGETQYF. CDR3 DNA: TGTGCCAGCAGCTTAGTGACTAGCGGGGTGGGGGAGACCCAGTACTTC. Based on the CDR3 plus reference TRBV11-2 and TRBJ2-5, the full variable domain is EAGVAQSPRYKIIEKRQSVAFWCNPISGHATLYWYQQILGQGPKLLIQFQNNGVVDDSQLPKDRFSAERLKGVDSTLKIQPAKLEDSAVYLCASSLVTSGVGETQYFGPGTRLLVL.

The rearrangement links TRBV29-1 to TRBJ2-7, with a possible D match to TRBD2 (6 bases). V lost 7 bases, J lost 3 bases, and 13 bases lay in between. Germline CDR1 SQVTM, CDR2 ANQGSEA. CDR3 size: 12 residues. CDR3 DNA sequence: TGCAGCGCAGAATCGGGGGACTACGAGCAGTACTTC. Its translation: CSAESGDYEQYF.

The chain employs TRBV14 and TRBJ1-4; D unclear. From germline, CDR1 is SGHDN and CDR2 FVKESK. Between the trimmed V and J ends, which lost 4 bases and 3 bases, there was a span of 12 bases. This CDR3 has 15 residues. CDR3 nucleotides: TGTGCCAGCAGCCTCCGGACGACGGCTAATGAAAAACTGTTTTTT. Protein sequence: CASSLRTTANEKLFF.

A word on this clone: Other DNA sequences in this specimen translate into the identical CDR3. The chain carries TRBV6-5 and TRBJ2-7, with D perhaps TRBD1 (7 bases). The CDR3 loop spans 15 amino acids. V was clipped by 0 bases and J by 3 bases, with 12 bases between them. Germline CDR1 MNHEY, CDR2 SVGAGI. CDR3 protein: CASSYSEGARYEQYF. As DNA, the CDR3 is TGTGCCAGCAGTTACTCGGAGGGGGCCCGCTACGAGCAGTACTTC.

This rearrangement joins TRBV21-1 to TRBJ1-5; the table calls TRBD1, which could not be checked here. TRBV21-1 is assigned pseudogene status. This CDR3 contains 19 residues. In nucleotides, the CDR3 is TGTGCCAGCAGTGATTGGGGGCCTTGGGCTCTAACACCTTTTCAGCCCCAGCATTTT. Translated: CASSDWGPWALTPFQPQHF.

The chain is built from TRBV6-5 and TRBJ1-5; 7 bases align to TRBD1. V was clipped by 5 bases and J by 7 bases; unmatched bases: 5. CDR3 length: 13 amino acids. Germline V lookup: CDR1 MNHEY, CDR2 SVGAGI. For the CDR3, the DNA is TGTGCCAGCAGTCAGGGACAGTTACAGCCCCAGCATTTT. It is translated as CASSQGQLQPQHF.

The V gene is TRBV27, the J gene TRBJ2-2; D is uncertain. Germline values: CDR1 MNHEY, CDR2 SMNVEV (reference sequence). This CDR3 is 18 amino acids long. Trimming removed 3 bases from V and 0 bases from J, with 17 bases in between. The CDR3 loop reads CASSFRRQPASNTGELFF. Here the CDR3 DNA reads TGTGCCAGCAGTTTTCGAAGGCAGCCCGCCTCGAACACCGGGGAGCTGTTTTTT.

The chain combines TRBV11-2 with TRBJ2-7, with D perhaps assigned TRBD1 or TRBD2 (6 bases each). The length of the CDR3 is 14 residues. Per the germline V gene, CDR1 is SGHAT and CDR2 is FQNNGV. Deletions cut 5 bases from V and 2 bases from J, with 13 bases between. The CDR3 spells CASSLLGGAYEQYF. CDR3 sequence (DNA): TGTGCCAGCAGCCTCTTGGGGGGCGCCTACGAGCAGTACTTC.

J is TRBJ2-7 and V is TRBV5-1; weak D call: TRBD1 (8 bases). Per germline, CDR1 SGHRS and CDR2 YFSETQ. V gave up 3 bases and J gave up 2 bases, with 27 bases separating them. The CDR3 runs 19 residues. The CDR3 loop is CASSSDRAHLADRAYEQYF. DNA for the CDR3: TGCGCCAGCAGCTCGGACAGGGCCCATCTAGCGGATCGAGCCTACGAGCAGTACTTC. The full variable domain, completed using reference TRBV5-1 and TRBJ2-7, is KAGVTQTPRYLIKTRGQQVTLSCSPISGHRSVSWYQQTPGQGLQFLFEYFSETQRNKGNFPGRFSGRQFSNSRSEMNVSTLELGDSALYLCASSSDRAHLADRAYEQYFGPGTRLTVT.

This chain uses TRBV28 with TRBJ2-5; 7 bases map to TRBD1. With 5 bases clipped from V and 3 bases from J, the junction kept 9 bases outside the gene matches. From germline, CDR1 is MDHEN and CDR2 SYDVKM. This CDR3 has 15 residues. The CDR3 sequence is CASSALGTDKETQYF. The CDR3 nucleotides read TGTGCCAGCAGTGCTCTCGGGACAGACAAAGAGACCCAGTACTTC.

The genes are TRBV19 and TRBJ2-7; 10 bases map to TRBD2. This CDR3 contains 16 residues. The V gene's germline CDR1 is LNHDA and CDR2 SQIVND (reference sequence). V trimming: 0 bases; J trimming: 2 bases; junction bases outside the gene matches: 4. The CDR3 DNA reads as TGTGCCAGTAGTATAGATCAAGCGGGAGGGGCCTACGAGCAGTACTTC. It yields the protein CASSIDQAGGAYEQYF.

CDR3: CASVFLKTKPRNYEQYF. For the CDR3, the DNA is TGCGCCAGCGTCTTTCTCAAAACGAAACCCCGAAACTACGAGCAGTACTTC. The J gene is TRBJ2-7, the V gene TRBV10-1; D ambiguous. The germline V gene has CDR1 WNHNN and CDR2 SYGVQD (reference sequence). The CDR3 loop spans 17 amino acids. V gave up 8 bases and J gave up 3 bases, with 26 bases separating them.

The CDR3, as DNA: TGCGCCAGCATAGGGGTAGGATCAGGGGAATCCTACGAGCAGTACTTC. Its translation is CASIGVGSGESYEQYF. V and J are TRBV5-1 and TRBJ2-7; weak D call: TRBD1 (6 bases). Trimming removed 6 bases from V and 1 base from J, with 20 bases in between. Germline V gives CDR1 SGHRS, CDR2 YFSETQ. CDR3 size: 16 residues.

V gene TRBV5-3 combines with J gene TRBJ2-2, with D unresolved. TRBV5-3 is an ORF for which the function is uncertain. Trimming left V 0 bases short and J 3 bases short, with 9 bases between. The CDR3 is made up of 15 amino acids. The chain's CDR3 is CARSLAPWDTGELFF. CDR3 nucleotide sequence: TGTGCCAGAAGCTTGGCTCCGTGGGACACCGGGGAGCTGTTTTTT.

The genes are TRBV27 and TRBJ2-7; D might be TRBD1 (6 bases). This CDR3 contains 14 residues. Trimming shortened V by 6 bases and J by 7 bases, and 19 bases separated the two germline ends. Germline loops: CDR1 MNHEY, CDR2 SMNVEV (reference sequence). CDR3 DNA sequence: TGTGCCAGCAGCCCGGACAGACCCCCAAGGGAGCAGTACTTC. It yields the protein CASSPDRPPREQYF.

The rearrangement joins TRBV4-1 to TRBJ1-1; D may be TRBD1 (5 bases). Germline V gene sequence: CDR1 MGHRA, CDR2 YSYEKL. The CDR3 runs 15 residues. The ends were cut back, 1 base at V and 6 bases at J, with 15 bases in the middle. DNA for the CDR3: TGCGCCAGCAGCCAAGGATCCTGGGGGGGAGCTGAAGCTTTCTTT. It encodes CASSQGSWGGAEAFF.